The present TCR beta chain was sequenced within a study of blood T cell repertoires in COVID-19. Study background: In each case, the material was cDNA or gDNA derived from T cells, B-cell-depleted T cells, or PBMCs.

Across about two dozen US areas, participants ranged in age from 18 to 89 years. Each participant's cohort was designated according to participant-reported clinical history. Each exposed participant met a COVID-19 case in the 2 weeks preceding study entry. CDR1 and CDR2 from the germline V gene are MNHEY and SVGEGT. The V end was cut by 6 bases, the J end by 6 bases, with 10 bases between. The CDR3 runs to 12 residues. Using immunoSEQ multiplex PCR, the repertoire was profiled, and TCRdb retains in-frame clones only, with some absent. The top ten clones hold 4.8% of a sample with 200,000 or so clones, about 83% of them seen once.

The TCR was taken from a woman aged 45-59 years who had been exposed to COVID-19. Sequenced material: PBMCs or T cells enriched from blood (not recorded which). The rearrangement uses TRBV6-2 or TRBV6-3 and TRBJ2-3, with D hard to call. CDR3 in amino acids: CASSFSRDTQYF. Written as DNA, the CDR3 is TGTGCCAGCAGCTTTTCTAGGGATACGCAGTATTTT.